Below are 19 T cell receptor beta chains sequenced from a single sample in a study of PD-1 blockade in classical Hodgkin lymphoma. Only in-frame clones appear in the TCRdb table, and some are missing; sequencing was by immunoSEQ multiplex PCR. Of 30,000 to 40,000 clones listed, around 90% are singletons. Time point: cycle 4 day 1 (C4D1), after more than 5 weeks of nivolumab. Autologous stem cell transplantation was followed by relapse in every patient, and brentuximab vedotin exposure varied. Purified CD4+ T cells were obtained from thawed PBMCs through magnetic negative selection. This specimen consisted of CD4+ T cells from blood, obtained before the fourth cycle of nivolumab. These receptors were taken from a human donor with classical Hodgkin lymphoma.

The chain recombines TRBV29-1 with TRBJ2-7; 7 nucleotides line up with TRBD2. From germline, CDR1 is SQVTM and CDR2 ANQGSEA. The CDR3 totals 15 residues. The ends lost 2 bases at V and 1 base at J; junction bases unmatched: 8. The CDR3 loop is CSVEFRGGLSYEQYF. For the CDR3, the DNA is TGCAGCGTTGAATTTCGCGGGGGACTATCCTACGAGCAGTACTTC.

V and J are TRBV4-1 and TRBJ1-4; a weak D match, TRBD1 (5 bases). The CDR3 contains 20 residues. V was cut by 0 bases and J by 6 bases, with 26 bases left in between. Germline lookup yields CDR1 MGHRA and CDR2 YSYEKL. The CDR3 sequence: CASSQDLERGGYPGDEKLFF. In nucleotides, the CDR3 is TGCGCCAGCAGCCAAGATCTGGAGAGGGGAGGCTACCCGGGGGATGAAAAACTGTTTTTT.

The chain links TRBV19 to TRBJ2-7, with 7 bases matching TRBD1. Germline V CDR1 and CDR2: LNHDA, SQIVND (reference sequence). The V gene end was trimmed by 5 bases and the J gene end by 2 bases; junction bases not matched to a gene: 6. The CDR3 consists of 14 residues. For the CDR3, the DNA is TGTGCCAGTAGTTCGAGGACAGGAACCTACGAGCAGTACTTC. Its translation is CASSSRTGTYEQYF.

J is TRBJ1-4 and V is TRBV6-5, with 7 bases aligning to TRBD1. The CDR3 has 15 residues. Trimming removed 6 bases from V and 8 bases from J; junction bases left unmatched: 12. Germline CDR1 MNHEY, CDR2 SVGAGI. The CDR3 reads CASRRGGGEREKLFF. The CDR3 region has the DNA TGTGCCAGCAGGAGAGGGGGCGGTGAGAGGGAAAAACTGTTTTTT.

V and J are TRBV5-1 and TRBJ1-1; no definite D call. This CDR3 is built from 14 residues. The germline V gene has CDR1 SGHRS and CDR2 YFSETQ. The V end lost 1 base, the J end lost 1 base, and 8 bases lay between the germline ends. The chain's CDR3 is CASSLLQSNTEAFF. The DNA of the CDR3 is TGCGCCAGCAGCTTGTTACAGTCGAACACTGAAGCTTTCTTT.

The chain joins TRBV7-2 to TRBJ1-5; D is uncertain. With 3 bases removed from V and 6 bases from J, the gap between germline ends came to 12 bases. Per the germline V gene, CDR1 is SGHTA and CDR2 is FQGNSA. The length of the CDR3 is 14 residues. The CDR3 loop is CASSLVAGVQPQHF. CDR3 DNA sequence: TGTGCCAGCAGCTTGGTTGCGGGTGTTCAGCCCCAGCATTTT.

The chain carries TRBV4-2 and TRBJ2-6; 8 nucleotides align to TRBD1. CDR3 length equals 18 residues. Unmatched junction bases numbered 7, after V lost 3 bases and J lost 0 bases. Per the germline V gene, CDR1 is LGHNA and CDR2 is YNFKEQ. CDR3 in DNA: TGTGCCAGCAGCCACGCCAGGGGGCAAGGCTCTGGGGCCAACGTCCTGACTTTC. Residues: CASSHARGQGSGANVLTF.

The rearrangement links TRBV11-2 to TRBJ1-1; possibly TRBD1 for D (6 bases). In germline, CDR1 is SGHAT, CDR2 FQNNGV. The V gene lost 3 bases and the J gene lost 0 bases, with 14 bases spanning the gap. CDR3 size: 16 residues. CDR3 region: CASSFSGAGVNTEAFF. For the CDR3, the DNA is TGTGCCAGCAGCTTCTCGGGGGCAGGGGTGAACACTGAAGCTTTCTTT. Combining the CDR3 with reference TRBV11-2 and TRBJ1-1 gives the whole variable domain EAGVAQSPRYKIIEKRQSVAFWCNPISGHATLYWYQQILGQGPKLLIQFQNNGVVDDSQLPKDRFSAERLKGVDSTLKIQPAKLEDSAVYLCASSFSGAGVNTEAFFGQGTRLTVV.

This clone was detected a few times. In nucleotides, the CDR3 is TGTGCCAGCAGTCCCCTCGGGGGCCATGGCTACACCTTC. Translating gives CASSPLGGHGYTF. This chain joins TRBV28 and TRBJ1-2; possible D gene TRBD1, 6 bases. Trimming removed 5 bases from V and 6 bases from J, with 13 bases in between. CDR1 MDHEN and CDR2 SYDVKM come from the germline V gene. The CDR3 is 13 residues long.

The chain combines TRBV18 with TRBJ2-7; tentatively, D is TRBD1 or TRBD2 (5 bases each). Germline V lookup: CDR1 KGHSH, CDR2 LQKENI. V gave up 2 bases and J gave up 7 bases, with 15 bases separating them. The CDR3 sequence is 14 residues long. Written as DNA, the CDR3 is TGTGCCAGCTCACCATCTTATGGGGGTAGTGAGCAGTACTTC. Protein sequence: CASSPSYGGSEQYF.

The gene calls are TRBV5-8 and TRBJ1-2; 8 nucleotides line up with TRBD1. After removal of 4 bases from V and 4 bases from J, the junction contained 3 bases not matched to a gene. The germline gives CDR1 SGHTS, CDR2 YDEGEE. This CDR3 comprises 13 residues. The CDR3 is CASSPDRAYGYTF. The DNA for the CDR3 is TGTGCCAGCAGCCCGGACAGGGCCTATGGCTACACCTTC.

This clone was detected once. The genes are TRBV7-2 and TRBJ2-3, with a possible D match to TRBD2 (5 bases). Trimming took 6 bases from V and 4 from J, leaving 17 bases between them. Germline CDR1 SGHTA, CDR2 FQGNSA. This CDR3 spans 15 amino acids. In DNA, the CDR3 is TGTGCCAGCAGTCGCGTACGGGGTGGGGCAGATACGCAGTATTTT. Translated: CASSRVRGGADTQYF.

The chain links TRBV7-2 to TRBJ1-2; D uncertain. Trimming shortened V by 3 bases and J by 8 bases, and 19 bases separated the two germline ends. The CDR3 has 15 residues. CDR1 and CDR2 from the germline V gene are SGHTA and FQGNSA. The DNA of the CDR3 is TGTGCCAGCAGCTTGGTCGGGGTTTCGGCTATAGGCTACACCTTC. This translates into CASSLVGVSAIGYTF.

The rearrangement uses TRBV28 and TRBJ1-1, with D unclear. Trimming took off 3 bases at V and 2 bases at J, with 16 bases between the two ends. Looked up from germline, CDR1 is MDHEN and CDR2 is SYDVKM. The CDR3 loop spans 16 amino acids. CDR3 in amino acids: CASSFPGLSQNTEAFF. Here the CDR3 DNA reads TGTGCCAGCAGTTTCCCTGGGCTGAGCCAAAACACTGAAGCTTTCTTT.

Comments on this clone: One junction end disagrees with the germline gene, perhaps due to a read error. Distinct nucleotide sequences in the sample also encode this CDR3. The rearrangement joins TRBV30 to TRBJ2-2; D is possibly TRBD2 (6 bases). CDR1 is GTSNPN and CDR2 is SVGIG in the germline V gene (reference sequence). The CDR3 extends over 11 amino acids. DNA for the CDR3: TGTGCCTGGAGTGTACGCGGGGAGCTGTTCTTT. Translating it yields CAWSVRGELFF.

The chain recombines TRBV28 with TRBJ2-7, with TRBD1 as a possible D gene (5 bases). Trimming shortened V by 5 bases and J by 6 bases, and 17 bases separated the two germline ends. This CDR3 contains 14 residues. The germline gives CDR1 MDHEN, CDR2 SYDVKM. CDR3 in DNA: TGTGCCAGCAGTCCAACCTCCCGACAGTTCGAGCAGTACTTC. This translates into CASSPTSRQFEQYF.

The rearrangement joins TRBV28 to TRBJ2-1; no clear D gene. Germline V gene data show CDR1 as MDHEN and CDR2 as SYDVKM. Trimming left V 2 bases short and J 7 bases short, with 6 bases between. There are 12 residues in the CDR3. The CDR3 DNA reads TGTGCCAGCAGTTTAATCAGGAATGAGCAGTTCTTC. This gives the protein CASSLIRNEQFF. Full variable domain (rest looked up from reference TRBV28 and TRBJ2-1): DVKVTQSSRYLVKRTGEKVFLECVQDMDHENMFWYRQDPGLGLRLIYFSYDVKMKEKGDIPEGYSVSREKKERFSLILESASTNQTSMYLCASSLIRNEQFFGPGTRLTVL.

The chain is built from TRBV19 and TRBJ1-1, with D maybe TRBD1 (6 bases). The ends were cut back, 6 bases at V and 5 bases at J, with 13 bases in the middle. The length of the CDR3 is 13 residues. The V gene's germline CDR1 is LNHDA and CDR2 SQIVND (reference sequence). This chain's CDR3 is CASSTQGQTEAFF. The CDR3 DNA reads as TGTGCCAGTAGCACACAAGGACAGACTGAAGCTTTCTTT.

The CDR3 loop reads CATGLGDHQETQYF. Written as DNA, the CDR3 is TGTGCCACAGGTCTTGGGGACCACCAAGAGACCCAGTACTTC. This rearrangement joins TRBV15 to TRBJ2-5, with D perhaps assigned TRBD1 or TRBD2 (5 bases each). Deletions cut 9 bases from V and 0 bases from J, with 14 bases between. Germline loops: CDR1 LNHNV, CDR2 YYDKDF (reference sequence). This CDR3 has 14 amino acids.